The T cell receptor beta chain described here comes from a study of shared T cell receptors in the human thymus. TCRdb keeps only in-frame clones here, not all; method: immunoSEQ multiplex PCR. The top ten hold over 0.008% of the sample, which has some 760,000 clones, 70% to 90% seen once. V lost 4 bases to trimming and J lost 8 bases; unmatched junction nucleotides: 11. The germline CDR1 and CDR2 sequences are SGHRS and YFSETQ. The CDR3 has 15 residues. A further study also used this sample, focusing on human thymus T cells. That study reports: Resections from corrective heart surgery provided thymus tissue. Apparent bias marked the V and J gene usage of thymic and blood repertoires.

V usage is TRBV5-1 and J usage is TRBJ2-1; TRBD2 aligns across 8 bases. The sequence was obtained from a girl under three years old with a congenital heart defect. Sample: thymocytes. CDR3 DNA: TGCGCCAGCAGCCACAGCGGGGGCCCCCTGTATGAGCAGTTCTTC. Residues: CASSHSGGPLYEQFF.